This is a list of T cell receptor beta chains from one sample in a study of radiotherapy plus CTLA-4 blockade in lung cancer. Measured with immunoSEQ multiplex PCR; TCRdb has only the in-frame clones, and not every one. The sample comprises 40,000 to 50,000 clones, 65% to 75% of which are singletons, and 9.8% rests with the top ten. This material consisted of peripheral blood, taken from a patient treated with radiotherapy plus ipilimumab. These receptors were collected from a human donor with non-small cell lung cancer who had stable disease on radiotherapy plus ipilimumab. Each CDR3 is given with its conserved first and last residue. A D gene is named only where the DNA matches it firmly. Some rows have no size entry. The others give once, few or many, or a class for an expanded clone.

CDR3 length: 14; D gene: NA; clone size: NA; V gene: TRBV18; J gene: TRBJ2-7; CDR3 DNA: TGTGCCAGCTCACCGAATCAGGGTTTCGACGAGCAGTACTTC; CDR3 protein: CASSPNQGFDEQYF
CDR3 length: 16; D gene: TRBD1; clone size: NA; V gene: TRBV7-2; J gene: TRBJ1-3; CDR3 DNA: TGTGCCAGCAGCTTAGTTTCAGGGGGAACTGGAAACACCATATATTTT; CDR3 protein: CASSLVSGGTGNTIYF
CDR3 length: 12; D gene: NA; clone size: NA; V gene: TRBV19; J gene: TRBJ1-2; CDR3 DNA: TGTGCCAGTGATGCGGGGAACTATGGCTACACCTTC; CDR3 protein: CASDAGNYGYTF
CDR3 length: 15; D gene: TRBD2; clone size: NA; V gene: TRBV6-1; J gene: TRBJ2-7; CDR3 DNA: TGTGCCAGCAGCGGCGGGGGAGGAGCAATTTACGAGCAGTACTTC; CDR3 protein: CASSGGGGAIYEQYF
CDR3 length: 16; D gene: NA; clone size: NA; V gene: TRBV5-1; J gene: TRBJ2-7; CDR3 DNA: TGCGCCAGCAGCCCGGCGGGCAGGGGAAGCTCCTACGAGCAGTACTTC; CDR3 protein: CASSPAGRGSSYEQYF
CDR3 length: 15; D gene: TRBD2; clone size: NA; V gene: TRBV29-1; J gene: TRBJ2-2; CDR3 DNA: TGCAGCGCGGGTCTGGGCGGGGGGGCCCCCGGGGAGCTGTTTTTT; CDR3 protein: CSAGLGGGAPGELFF
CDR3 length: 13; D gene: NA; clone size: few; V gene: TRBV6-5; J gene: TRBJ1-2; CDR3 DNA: TGTGCCAGCAGTTACTCTCCTGAGTATGGCTACACCTTC; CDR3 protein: CASSYSPEYGYTF
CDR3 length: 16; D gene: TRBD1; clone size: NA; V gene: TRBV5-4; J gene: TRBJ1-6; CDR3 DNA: TGTGCCAGCAGCCGCGCTGTGGACAGGGTTAGTTCACCCCTCCACTTT; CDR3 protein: CASSRAVDRVSSPLHF
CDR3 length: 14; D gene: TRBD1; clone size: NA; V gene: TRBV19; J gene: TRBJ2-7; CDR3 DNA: TGTGCCAGTAGTAAACCGGACAGGGGTTACGAGCAGTACTTC; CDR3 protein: CASSKPDRGYEQYF
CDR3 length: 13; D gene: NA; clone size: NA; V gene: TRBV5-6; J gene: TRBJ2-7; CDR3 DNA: TGTGCCAGCAGCTTGACAGCCTCCTACGAGCAGTACTTC; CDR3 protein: CASSLTASYEQYF
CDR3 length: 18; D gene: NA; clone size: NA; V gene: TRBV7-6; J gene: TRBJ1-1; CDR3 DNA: TGTGCCAGCAGGCCGTTTCAGCAGGGCCTAGGGTTGAACACTGAAGCTTTCTTT; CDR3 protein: CASRPFQQGLGLNTEAFF
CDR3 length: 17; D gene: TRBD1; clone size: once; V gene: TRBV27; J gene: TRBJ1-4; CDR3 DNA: TGTGCCACCTCGGGACAGGCAAGGGGGCTAAGTAATGAAAAACTGTTTTTT; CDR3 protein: CATSGQARGLSNEKLFF
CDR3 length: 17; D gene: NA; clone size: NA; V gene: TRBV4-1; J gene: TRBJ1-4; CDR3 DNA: TGCGCCAGCAGCCATGCGGGGAGCGACAGAGCGAATGAAAAACTGTTTTTT; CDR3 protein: CASSHAGSDRANEKLFF
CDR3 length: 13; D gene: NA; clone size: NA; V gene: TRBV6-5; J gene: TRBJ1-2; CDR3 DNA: TGTGCCAGCACCATGGGGCTACACGTGGGCTACACCTTC; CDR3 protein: CASTMGLHVGYTF
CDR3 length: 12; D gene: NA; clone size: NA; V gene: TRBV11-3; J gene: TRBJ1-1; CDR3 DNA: TGTGCCAGCAGCTTAAGAGACACTGAAGCTTTCTTT; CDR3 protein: CASSLRDTEAFF
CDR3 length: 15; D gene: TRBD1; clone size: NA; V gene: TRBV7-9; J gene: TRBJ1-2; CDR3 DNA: TGTGCCAGCAGCTTTTCGTCAGGGGGCGTATTTGGCTACACCTTC; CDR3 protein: CASSFSSGGVFGYTF
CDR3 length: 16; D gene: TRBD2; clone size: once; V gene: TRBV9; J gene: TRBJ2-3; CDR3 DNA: TGTGCCAGCAGCGTGGGCAGCGGGGGGGCGACAGATACGCAGTATTTT; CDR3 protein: CASSVGSGGATDTQYF
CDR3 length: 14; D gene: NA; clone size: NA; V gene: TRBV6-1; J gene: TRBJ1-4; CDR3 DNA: TGTGCCAGCAGGCTAGGACAGAAGAATGAAAAACTGTTTTTT; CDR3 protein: CASRLGQKNEKLFF
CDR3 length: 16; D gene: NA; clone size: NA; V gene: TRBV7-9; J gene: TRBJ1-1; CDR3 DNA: TGTGCCAGCAGCTTGGGAGTGGGGGGACTGAACACTGAAGCTTTCTTT; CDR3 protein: CASSLGVGGLNTEAFF
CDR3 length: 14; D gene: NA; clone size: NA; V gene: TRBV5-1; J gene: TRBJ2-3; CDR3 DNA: TGCGCCAGCAGCGCACAACAGGGAACAGATACGCAGTATTTT; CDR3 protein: CASSAQQGTDTQYF
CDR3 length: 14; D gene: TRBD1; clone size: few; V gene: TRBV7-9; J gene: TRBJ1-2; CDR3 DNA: TGTGCCAGCAGCTTAGTGGCAGGGGGTCAAGGCTACACCTTC; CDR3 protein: CASSLVAGGQGYTF
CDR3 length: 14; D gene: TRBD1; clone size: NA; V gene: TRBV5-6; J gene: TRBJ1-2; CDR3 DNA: TGTGCCAGCAGCCAGGGGGAGGCAGGCCTCGTCTACACCTTC; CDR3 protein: CASSQGEAGLVYTF